This section outlines one T cell receptor (beta chain) sequence together with its context. The antigen is undetermined. The CDR3 loop spans 13 amino acids. Per germline, CDR1 SGHVS and CDR2 FQNEAQ. Trimming removed 2 bases from V and 5 bases from J, with 9 bases in between. The record originates from a study of OX40 agonist ivuxolimab in advanced cancers. Study overall: Ivuxolimab, an agonist antibody against OX40 (CD134), was given to patients. Participants averaged approximately 65 years of age (range roughly 23 to 90) and were under 90% male.

Sequencing used immunoSEQ multiplex PCR; TCRdb keeps in-frame clones, though not all of them. Here the sample spans approximately 15,000 clones, roughly 80% being singletons. Study conclusions and caveats: Compared with CD4+, CD8+ T cells on average had more expanded clones.

The chain joins TRBV7-8 to TRBJ2-5; unclear D gene. Material: CD4+ or CD8+ T cells sorted from blood, obtained in a trial of the OX40 agonist ivuxolimab. This receptor was taken from an adult with an advanced solid tumor such as melanoma, head and neck, liver or kidney cancer. The CDR3 bases are TGTGCCAGCAGCTTACTACCATCGGAGACCCAGTACTTC. It translates to CASSLLPSETQYF.